This T cell receptor (beta chain) was documented in a study of cytomegalovirus exposure and HLA in healthy donors. Study-level points and caveats: Cytomegalovirus status, reportedly, was diagnosed with high specificity and sensitivity by the classifier. Compared with the roughly 700-donor mean, an Asian-associated ancestry cluster reportedly had fewer N-insertions, according to a later analysis.

Both 60 Vbeta primers and 13 Jbeta primers went into the PCR. Sequencing was performed with immunoSEQ multiplex PCR; in TCRdb, only in-frame clones are kept and a portion is missing. The profile shows over 150,000 clones, approximately 72% of them singletons. On this clone itself: Its antigen is currently unknown.

This clonotype originated in a man between 18 and 29 years old in good health and CMV-seronegative. Specimen: PBMCs.

CDR3: CASSSLGGGGTLGTQYF. Written as DNA, the CDR3 is TGTGCCAGCAGCTCGCTCGGTGGAGGGGGCACCCTGGGTACGCAGTATTTT. V and J are TRBV11-2 and TRBJ2-3, with a tentative D call TRBD1 (7 bases). CDR3 length: 17 residues. Between the trimmed V and J ends, which lost 4 bases and 8 bases, there was a span of 25 bases. Germline V gene data show CDR1 as SGHAT and CDR2 as FQNNGV.